The TCR beta chain described here comes from a study of CXCR3-negative and CXCR3-positive naive CD8 T cells. UMI-tagged TRB cDNA libraries were built via 5' RACE. TCRdb reanalyzed the 5' RACE reads and collapses them to one entry per CDR3 protein, without DNA. This sample's table reports some 130,000 distinct CDR3 sequences. The TCR comes from a human donor in good health. Some clones in this sample may be carry-over from other donors' samples. What was sequenced was naive CXCR3- CD8+ T cells from blood. Specified subset: CD45RO-CCR7+CD27+CD95- naive CD8+ T cells lacking CXCR3 (TNR3-).

CDR3 residues: CASSDTNTGELFF. The V and J genes are TRBV6-4 and TRBJ2-2. Germline loops: CDR1 MRHNA, CDR2 SNTAGT. The CDR3 length is 13 residues.